Presented here are 29 T cell receptor beta chains from one specimen sequenced in a study of T-cell memory formation after mild COVID-19. One entry per CDR3 protein results from TCRdb running MiXCR on the 5' RACE reads. The table lists around 320,000 distinct CDR3 sequences, 28% of them singletons. The sequenced material came from PBMCs or a T cell subset sorted from them (not recorded which). These receptors were obtained from an adult woman who had mild COVID-19 (a few samples of this study predate the infection). Cell type and time point are not known.

The chain's CDR3 is CASSTTGSPAIETGELFF. DNA for the CDR3: TGTGCCAGCAGCACCACAGGGTCACCCGCGATAGAGACCGGGGAGCTGTTTTTT. V gene TRBV7-9 combines with J gene TRBJ2-2, with a tentative D call TRBD1 (6 bases). V lost 5 bases and J 5 bases, leaving 24 bases between the germline ends. Germline loops: CDR1 SEHNR, CDR2 FQNEAQ (reference sequence). The CDR3 has 18 residues.

This clonotype showed up just a few times. V usage is TRBV9 and J usage is TRBJ1-2; 8 positions agree with TRBD1. The CDR3 spans 14 residues. V was clipped by 4 bases and J by 6 bases; unmatched bases: 8. Germline-derived CDR1 and CDR2 are SGDLS and YYNGEE. CDR3 in amino acids: CASSPVGQEHGYTF. For the CDR3, the DNA is TGTGCCAGCAGCCCGGTGGGACAGGAACATGGCTACACCTTC.

As for this clonotype: An end of the junction differs from the germline gene, which may be a read error. This chain uses TRBV5-1 with TRBJ2-1, with 9 bases identical to TRBD2. The CDR3 contains 12 residues. CDR1 is SGHRS and CDR2 is YFSETQ in the germline V gene. CDR3 in DNA: TGCGCCAGCAGCAAGACCGGGACTAGCAGGACCTTC. Amino acids: CASSKTGTSRTF.

The rearrangement joins TRBV29-1 to TRBJ1-1, with D hard to call. This CDR3 has 11 amino acids. V was trimmed by 2 bases and J by 5 bases, leaving 6 bases between them. The germline CDR1 and CDR2 sequences are SQVTM and ANQGSEA. This CDR3 reads CSVETWTEAFF. CDR3 DNA: TGCAGCGTTGAAACATGGACTGAAGCTTTCTTT. The variable domain in full, completed from reference TRBV29-1 and TRBJ1-1, reads SAVISQKPSRDICQRGTSLTIQCQVDSQVTMMFWYRQQPGQSLTLIATANQGSEATYESGFVIDKFPISRPNLTFSTLTVSNMSPEDSSIYLCSVETWTEAFFGQGTRLTVV.

V usage is TRBV3-1 and J usage is TRBJ1-1, with D maybe TRBD1 (5 bases). The CDR3 is made up of 12 amino acids. Trimming removed 1 base at V and 9 bases at J, with 9 bases between. Germline-derived CDR1 and CDR2 are LGHDT and YNNKEL (reference sequence). DNA of the CDR3: TGTGCCAGCAGCCAAGGGCAGGGACAAGCTTTCTTT. Its protein product is CASSQGQGQAFF.

The sample holds a few counts of this clonotype. V gene TRBV25-1 combines with J gene TRBJ2-1, with D possibly TRBD1 on 5 matching bases. CDR1 and CDR2 from the germline V gene are MGHDK and SYGVNS. The CDR3 has 12 residues. Trimming cost V 7 bases and J 7 bases, with 11 bases left between them. The CDR3 spells CASKGERNEQFF. The CDR3 bases are TGTGCCAGCAAAGGGGAAAGGAATGAGCAGTTCTTC.

The V call is TRBV7-6, the J call TRBJ2-3; 7 bases are a match to TRBD1. CDR1 is SGHVS and CDR2 is FNYEAQ in the germline V gene. The CDR3 loop spans 14 amino acids. V gave up 0 bases and J gave up 7 bases; unmatched junction bases: 4. CDR3: CASSLAQGGNTQYF. The CDR3 nucleotides are TGTGCCAGCAGCTTAGCGCAAGGGGGCAATACGCAGTATTTT.

This clonotype was detected only a few times. The genes are TRBV6-5 and TRBJ1-2, with 7 bases fitting TRBD1. The germline CDR1 and CDR2 sequences are MNHEY and SVGAGI. This CDR3 has 12 amino acids. Losses at the gene ends were 4 bases for V and 8 bases for J; bases not matched to a gene: 4. The DNA of the CDR3 is TGTGCCAGCAGTTCCAGGGGGAAGGGCTACACCTTC. Translated, it gives CASSSRGKGYTF.

This clonotype was counted many times. This chain joins TRBV30 and TRBJ1-2, with D maybe TRBD1 (6 bases). This CDR3 has 14 residues. Germline values: CDR1 GTSNPN, CDR2 SVGIG (reference sequence). Trimming took off 4 bases at V and 8 bases at J, with 20 bases between the two ends. CDR3 DNA: TGTGCCTGGACCCCAAGGACAGCCGGGTACGGCTACACCTTC. It encodes CAWTPRTAGYGYTF.

The chain has TRBV20-1 and TRBJ1-4; no definite D call. This CDR3 contains 16 residues. The germline V gene has CDR1 DFQATT and CDR2 SNEGSKA (reference sequence). The germline V and J ends were trimmed by 6 bases and 1 base, with 18 bases remaining between them. CDR3 DNA: TGCAGTGCCCGAGGACTTCGCGGTGTAACTAATGAAAAACTGTTTTTT. Translation: CSARGLRGVTNEKLFF.

This clonotype was recorded a few times. The rearrangement links TRBV6-5 to TRBJ1-1, with D tentatively TRBD1 (6 bases). Germline V gives CDR1 MNHEY, CDR2 SVGAGI. This CDR3 has 15 amino acids. V lost 6 bases, J lost 5 bases, and 19 bases lay in between. The CDR3 loop is CASRPSTGFVTEAFF. In DNA, the CDR3 is TGTGCCAGCAGACCCTCAACAGGGTTTGTGACTGAAGCTTTCTTT.

This clonotype was counted many times. V gene TRBV14 combines with J gene TRBJ2-7, with D hard to call. CDR3 size: 13 residues. V lost 1 base, J lost 2 bases, and 6 bases lay in between. Looked up from germline, CDR1 is SGHDN and CDR2 is FVKESK. CDR3 in DNA: TGTGCCAGCAGCCAAGCCCCCCCCTACGAGCAGTACTTC. Residues: CASSQAPPYEQYF.

This clonotype was found a few times. The chain recombines TRBV7-8 with TRBJ1-4; D is possibly TRBD1 (5 bases). This CDR3 contains 19 residues. V was pared by 0 bases and J by 6 bases, with 23 bases between. The germline gives CDR1 SGHVS, CDR2 FQNEAQ. The CDR3 nucleotides are TGTGCCAGCAGCTTAGCCGGCTTTCTCGGGGCCTTCGGATATGAAAAACTGTTTTTT. It specifies CASSLAGFLGAFGYEKLFF.

V usage is TRBV20-1 and J usage is TRBJ2-7; 7 nucleotides match TRBD2. J gave up 5 bases and V 6 bases, and 16 bases lay outside the gene matches. This CDR3 has 15 residues. Per the germline V gene, CDR1 is DFQATT and CDR2 is SNEGSKA (reference sequence). The CDR3 nucleotides are TGCAGTGCCGCACGACGGGGGAGGGTGCTGGACGAGCAGTACTTC. Amino acids: CSAARRGRVLDEQYF.

The chain combines TRBV6-5 with TRBJ1-2; TRBD1 might be the D (5 bases). With 0 bases removed from V and 0 bases from J, the gap between germline ends came to 8 bases. This CDR3 has 15 amino acids. CDR1 is MNHEY and CDR2 is SVGAGI in the germline V gene. The CDR3 DNA follows: TGTGCCAGCAGTTACTCGGCAGGGACTAACTATGGCTACACCTTC. As protein: CASSYSAGTNYGYTF.

Worth noting for this clonotype: A much larger clone lies one base from this, so it may be a read error. The V gene is TRBV6-5, the J gene TRBJ1-1, with D perhaps TRBD1 (5 bases). This CDR3 is built from 13 residues. Germline CDR1 is MNHEY and CDR2 is SVGAGI. V shed 6 bases and J shed 1 base, with 9 bases lying between them. The CDR3 protein is CASREDKNTEAFF. In DNA form, the CDR3 reads TGTGCCAGCAGGGAGGACAAGAACACTGAAGCTTTCTTT.

The chain recombines TRBV7-8 with TRBJ1-5; D is unclear. The V gene lost 2 bases and the J gene lost 4 bases, with 12 bases spanning the gap. Germline V CDR1 and CDR2: SGHVS, FQNEAQ. The CDR3 extends over 15 amino acids. This chain's CDR3 is CASSLRSQSNQPQHF. In DNA form, the CDR3 reads TGTGCCAGCAGCTTACGAAGCCAGTCTAATCAGCCCCAGCATTTT.

This clonotype was seen only a few times. This rearrangement joins TRBV7-8 to TRBJ2-3; TRBD2 is a possible D gene (6 bases). The CDR3 consists of 15 residues. The germline gives CDR1 SGHVS, CDR2 FQNEAQ. V lost 3 bases and J 1 base, leaving 11 bases between the germline ends. The CDR3 DNA follows: TGTGCCAGCAGCTTGGGCGGGAAGGGCACAGATACGCAGTATTTT. Amino acid sequence: CASSLGGKGTDTQYF.

The gene calls are TRBV4-2 and TRBJ2-2, with 7 bases identical to TRBD1. The V gene's germline CDR1 is LGHNA and CDR2 YNFKEQ. This CDR3 is 13 amino acids long. The junction had 0 bases not matched to a gene; V was cut back by 2 bases and J by 6 bases. CDR3 bases: TGTGCCAGCAGCCAACAGGGGGCCGGGGAGCTGTTTTTT. Its protein product is CASSQQGAGELFF.

The chain carries TRBV30 and TRBJ1-5, with D unresolved. Germline V gives CDR1 GTSNPN, CDR2 SVGIG (reference sequence). The CDR3 is 13 amino acids. Trimming cost V 2 bases and J 3 bases, with 8 bases left between them. CDR3 nucleotides: TGTGCCTGGAGTATGGCCTCCAATCAGCCCCAGCATTTT. It encodes CAWSMASNQPQHF.

In this sample, this clonotype turned up a few times. The gene calls are TRBV5-1 and TRBJ1-4, with TRBD1 matching 8 bases. V trimming: 2 bases; J trimming: 10 bases; junction bases outside the gene matches: 16. The CDR3 has 17 residues. The germline V gene encodes CDR1 SGHRS and CDR2 YFSETQ. The CDR3 reads CASSFTQGASSSSKLFF. CDR3 sequence (DNA): TGCGCCAGCAGCTTTACTCAGGGGGCCTCTTCCTCGTCAAAACTGTTTTTT.

V is TRBV23-1 and J is TRBJ2-2, with 8 bases lining up with TRBD1. TRBV23-1 is treated as an ORF (open reading frame) with a function not yet certain. Trimming at V came to 0 bases and at J to 0 bases, leaving 15 bases not matched to a gene. CDR3 size: 21 residues. The CDR3 bases are TGCGCCAGCAGTCAATCAGGGACCACAGGGGGAAGGAATGCGAACACCGGGGAGCTGTTTTTT. As protein: CASSQSGTTGGRNANTGELFF.

This clonotype turned up a few times. The CDR3 protein is CATSDSGLAGGGNEQFF. The CDR3 DNA reads as TGTGCCACCAGTGACTCAGGACTAGCGGGAGGCGGGAATGAGCAGTTCTTC. The chain employs TRBV24-1 and TRBJ2-1; TRBD2 aligns across 14 bases. Trimming cost V 4 bases and J 7 bases; bases outside gene matches: 8. Germline values: CDR1 KGHDR, CDR2 SFDVKD. The CDR3 totals 17 residues.

This clonotype was observed a handful of times. The CDR3, as DNA: TGCAGCGTAGGAGAGGGTGAGCAGTTCTTC. This encodes CSVGEGEQFF. V usage is TRBV29-1 and J usage is TRBJ2-1, with D perhaps matching TRBD2 (5 bases). The CDR3 consists of 10 residues. Per germline, CDR1 SQVTM and CDR2 ANQGSEA. Trimming removed 6 bases at V and 9 bases at J, with 9 bases between.

The chain recombines TRBV5-6 with TRBJ2-1, with no clear D. Germline CDR1 SGHDT, CDR2 YYEEEE. Trimming removed 1 base at V and 6 bases at J, with 8 bases between. The CDR3 is 13 amino acids. In nucleotides, the CDR3 is TGTGCCAGCAGCTTGTTAAGTGTCAATGAGCAGTTCTTC. This gives the protein CASSLLSVNEQFF. Full variable domain (outside the CDR3, taken from reference TRBV5-6 and TRBJ2-1): DAGVTQSPTHLIKTRGQQVTLRCSPKSGHDTVSWYQQALGQGPQFIFQYYEEEERQRGNFPDRFSGHQFPNYSSELNVNALLLGDSALYLCASSLLSVNEQFFGPGTRLTVL.

The chain employs TRBV10-3 and TRBJ2-7; TRBD1 or TRBD2 may be the D gene (5 bases each). The CDR3 covers 13 residues. Germline V gene sequence: CDR1 ENHRY, CDR2 SYGVKD. V was cut by 6 bases and J by 5 bases, with 14 bases left in between. CDR3 nucleotide sequence: TGTGCCATCAGCGGGACGGAGGCCCACGAGCAGTACTTC. Translated: CAISGTEAHEQYF.

The chain joins TRBV7-9 to TRBJ1-5, with TRBD1 matching over 8 bases. V shed 6 bases, J shed 6 bases, and the junction held 13 bases outside the gene matches. Germline V gene data show CDR1 as SEHNR and CDR2 as FQNEAQ (reference sequence). The CDR3 runs 16 residues. The CDR3 nucleotides read TGTGCCAGCAGTAGGGCAGGGGGCGGGCGGCCTCAGCCCCAGCATTTT. As protein: CASSRAGGGRPQPQHF.

The CDR3 nucleotides read TGCGCCAGCCGCCTGGACAGGGGAGGCGCTGAAGCTTTCTTT. This encodes CASRLDRGGAEAFF. V gene TRBV5-1 combines with J gene TRBJ1-1, with 9 bases lining up with TRBD1. This CDR3 is built from 14 residues. From germline, CDR1 is SGHRS and CDR2 YFSETQ. The V and J ends lost 7 bases and 6 bases, in that order; junction bases with no gene match: 10.

This clonotype occurred a few times. V usage is TRBV10-2 and J usage is TRBJ2-2; a weak D match, TRBD1 (6 bases). Germline V gene data show CDR1 as WSHSY and CDR2 as SAAADI. Trimming shortened V by 6 bases and J by 7 bases, and 15 bases separated the two germline ends. This CDR3 contains 14 residues. The CDR3, as DNA: TGCGCCAGCAGCCTTAGTACAGGGATCGGGGAGCTGTTTTTT. This translates into CASSLSTGIGELFF.